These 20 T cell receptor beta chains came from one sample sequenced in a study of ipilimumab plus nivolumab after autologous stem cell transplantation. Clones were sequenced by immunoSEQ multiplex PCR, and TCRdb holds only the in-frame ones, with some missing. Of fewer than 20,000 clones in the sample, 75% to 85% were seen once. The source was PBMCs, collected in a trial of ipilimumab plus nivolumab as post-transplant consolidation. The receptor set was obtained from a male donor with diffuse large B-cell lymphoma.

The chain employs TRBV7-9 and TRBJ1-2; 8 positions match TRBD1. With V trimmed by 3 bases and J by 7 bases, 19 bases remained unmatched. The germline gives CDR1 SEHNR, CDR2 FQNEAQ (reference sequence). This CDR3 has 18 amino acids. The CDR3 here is CASSFQGAQPIELGGYTF. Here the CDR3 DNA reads TGTGCCAGCAGCTTTCAGGGGGCGCAGCCAATTGAGCTCGGTGGCTACACCTTC.

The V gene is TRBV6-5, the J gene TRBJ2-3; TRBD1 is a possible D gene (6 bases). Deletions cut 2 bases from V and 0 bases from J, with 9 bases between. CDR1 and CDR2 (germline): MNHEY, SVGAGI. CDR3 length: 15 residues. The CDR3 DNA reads TGTGCCAGCAGTTACGGACAGTTTAGCACAGATACGCAGTATTTT. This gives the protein CASSYGQFSTDTQYF.

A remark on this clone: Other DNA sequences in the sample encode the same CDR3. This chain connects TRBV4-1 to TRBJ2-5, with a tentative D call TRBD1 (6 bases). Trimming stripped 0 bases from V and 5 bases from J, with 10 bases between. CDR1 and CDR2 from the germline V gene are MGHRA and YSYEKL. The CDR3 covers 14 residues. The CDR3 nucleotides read TGCGCCAGCAGCCAAGATAACCAGGGGGAGACCCAGTACTTC. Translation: CASSQDNQGETQYF.

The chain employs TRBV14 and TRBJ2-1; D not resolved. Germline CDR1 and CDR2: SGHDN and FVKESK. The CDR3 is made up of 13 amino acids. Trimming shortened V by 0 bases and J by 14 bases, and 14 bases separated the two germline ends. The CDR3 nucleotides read TGTGCCAGCAGCCAAGAACTGTGGGCAGCCAAGTTCTTC. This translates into CASSQELWAAKFF.

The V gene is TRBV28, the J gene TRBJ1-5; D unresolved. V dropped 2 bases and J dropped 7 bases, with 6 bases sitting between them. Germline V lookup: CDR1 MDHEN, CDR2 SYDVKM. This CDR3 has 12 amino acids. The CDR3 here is CASSLGWQPQHF. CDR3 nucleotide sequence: TGTGCCAGCAGTTTAGGGTGGCAGCCCCAGCATTTT.

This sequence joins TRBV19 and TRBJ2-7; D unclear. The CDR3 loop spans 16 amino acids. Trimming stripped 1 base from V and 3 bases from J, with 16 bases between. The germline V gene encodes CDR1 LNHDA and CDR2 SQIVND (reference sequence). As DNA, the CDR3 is TGTGCCAGTAGTATAGGAGGCGGAAGATCGAGCTACGAGCAGTACTTC. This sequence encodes CASSIGGGRSSYEQYF.

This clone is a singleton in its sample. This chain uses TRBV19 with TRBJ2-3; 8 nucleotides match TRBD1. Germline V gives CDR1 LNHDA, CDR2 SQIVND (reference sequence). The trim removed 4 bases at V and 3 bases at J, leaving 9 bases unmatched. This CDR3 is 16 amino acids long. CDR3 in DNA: TGTGCCAGTAGTAGCCAGGACAGGGTCAATACAGATACGCAGTATTTT. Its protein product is CASSSQDRVNTDTQYF.

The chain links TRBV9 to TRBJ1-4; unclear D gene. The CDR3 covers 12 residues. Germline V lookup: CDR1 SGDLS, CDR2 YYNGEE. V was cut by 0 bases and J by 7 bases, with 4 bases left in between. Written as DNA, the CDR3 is TGTGCCAGCAGCGTAGCGGGTGAAAAACTGTTTTTT. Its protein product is CASSVAGEKLFF.

As DNA, the CDR3 is TGTGCCTGGAGCGAGCGAGAGACCCAGTACTTC. Amino acids: CAWSERETQYF. V gene TRBV30 combines with J gene TRBJ2-5; no clear D gene. The V and J ends lost 3 bases and 4 bases respectively, with 6 bases between them. CDR3 size: 11 residues. Germline-derived CDR1 and CDR2 are GTSNPN and SVGIG (reference sequence).

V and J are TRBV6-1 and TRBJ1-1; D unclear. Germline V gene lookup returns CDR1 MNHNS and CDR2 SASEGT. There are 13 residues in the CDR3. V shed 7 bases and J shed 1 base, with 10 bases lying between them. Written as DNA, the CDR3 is TGTGCCAGCAAGGCTGGGCCGAACACTGAAGCTTTCTTT. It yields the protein CASKAGPNTEAFF.

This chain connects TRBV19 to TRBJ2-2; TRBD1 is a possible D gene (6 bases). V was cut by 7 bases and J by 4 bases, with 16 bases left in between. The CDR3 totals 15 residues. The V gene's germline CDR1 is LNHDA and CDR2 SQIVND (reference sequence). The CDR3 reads CASTPQGGGTGELFF. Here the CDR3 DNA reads TGTGCCAGTACCCCACAGGGTGGGGGCACCGGGGAGCTGTTTTTT. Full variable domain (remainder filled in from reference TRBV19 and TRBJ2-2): DGGITQSPKYLFRKEGQNVTLSCEQNLNHDAMYWYRQDPGQGLRLIYYSQIVNDFQKGDIAEGYSVSREKKESFPLTVTSAQKNPTAFYLCASTPQGGGTGELFFGEGSRLTVL.

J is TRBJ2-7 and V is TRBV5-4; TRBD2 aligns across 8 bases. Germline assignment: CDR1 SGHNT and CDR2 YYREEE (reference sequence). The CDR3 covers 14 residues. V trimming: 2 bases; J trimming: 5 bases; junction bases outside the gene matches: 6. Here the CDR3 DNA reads TGTGCCAGCAGCTTCGGTAGCGGGGTCCACGAGCAGTACTTC. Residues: CASSFGSGVHEQYF.

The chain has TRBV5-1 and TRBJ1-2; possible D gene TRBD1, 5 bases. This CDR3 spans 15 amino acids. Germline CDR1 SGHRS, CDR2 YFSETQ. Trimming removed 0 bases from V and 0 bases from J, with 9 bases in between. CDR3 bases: TGCGCCAGCAGCTTGGAGGGGACGGCTAACTATGGCTACACCTTC. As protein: CASSLEGTANYGYTF.

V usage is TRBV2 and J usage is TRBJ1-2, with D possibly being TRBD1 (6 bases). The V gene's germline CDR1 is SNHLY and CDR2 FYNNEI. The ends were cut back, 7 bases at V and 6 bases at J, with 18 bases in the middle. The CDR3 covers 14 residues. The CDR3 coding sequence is TGTGCCAGCATACGGTATACAGGGCCCAATGGCTACACCTTC. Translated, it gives CASIRYTGPNGYTF.

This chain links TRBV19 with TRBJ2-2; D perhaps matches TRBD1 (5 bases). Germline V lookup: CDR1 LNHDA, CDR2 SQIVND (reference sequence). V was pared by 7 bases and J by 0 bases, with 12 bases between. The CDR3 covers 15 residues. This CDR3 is CASTLDNTNTGELFF. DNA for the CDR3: TGTGCCAGTACATTGGACAACACGAACACCGGGGAGCTGTTTTTT.

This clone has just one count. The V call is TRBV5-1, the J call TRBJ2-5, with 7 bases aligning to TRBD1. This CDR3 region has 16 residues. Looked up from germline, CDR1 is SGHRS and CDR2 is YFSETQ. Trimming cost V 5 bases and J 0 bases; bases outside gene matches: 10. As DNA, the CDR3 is TGCGCCAGCAGGGTTGAGGGGGCAAAGTACCAAGAGACCCAGTACTTC. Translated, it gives CASRVEGAKYQETQYF.

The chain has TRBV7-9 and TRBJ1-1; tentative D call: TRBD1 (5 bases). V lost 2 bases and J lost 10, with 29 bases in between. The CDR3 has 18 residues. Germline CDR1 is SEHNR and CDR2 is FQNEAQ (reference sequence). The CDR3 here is CASSLSTDPAPYLGGAFF. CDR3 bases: TGTGCCAGCAGCTTATCTACAGACCCTGCTCCGTATCTCGGGGGAGCTTTCTTT. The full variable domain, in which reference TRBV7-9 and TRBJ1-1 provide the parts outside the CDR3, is DTGVSQNPRHKITKRGQNVTFRCDPISEHNRLYWYRQTLGQGPEFLTYFQNEAQLEKSRLLSDRFSAERPKGSFSTLEIQRTEQGDSAMYLCASSLSTDPAPYLGGAFFGQGTRLTVV.

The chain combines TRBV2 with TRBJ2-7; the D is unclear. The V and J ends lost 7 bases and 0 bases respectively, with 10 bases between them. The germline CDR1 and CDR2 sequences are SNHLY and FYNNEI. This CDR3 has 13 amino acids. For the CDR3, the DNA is TGTGCCAGCAAACACGCAAGCTCCTACGAGCAGTACTTC. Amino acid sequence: CASKHASSYEQYF.

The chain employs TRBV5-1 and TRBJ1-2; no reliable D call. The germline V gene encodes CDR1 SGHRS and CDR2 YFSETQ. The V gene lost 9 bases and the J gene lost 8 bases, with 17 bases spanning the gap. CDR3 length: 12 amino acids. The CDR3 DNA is TGCGCCAACTCTTTTTCGGGGAAGGGCTACACCTTC. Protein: CANSFSGKGYTF.

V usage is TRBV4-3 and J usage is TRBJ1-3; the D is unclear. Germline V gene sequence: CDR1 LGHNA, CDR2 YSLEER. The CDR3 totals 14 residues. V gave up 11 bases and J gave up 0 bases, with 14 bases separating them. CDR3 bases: TGCGCCCTTTACCCCCAGGTCTCTGGAAACACCATATATTTT. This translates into CALYPQVSGNTIYF.